The clone carrying this T cell receptor (beta chain) has a handful of counts. The target antigen is unknown. The sample comes from a study of vaccination and CD4 T cells after COVID-19. Study context: Post-vaccination specimens were collected at a median of about 68 days following dose two (range 14 to 241).

Study-level points and caveats: A nonsignificant median increase from 21 to 38 SARS-CoV-2-reactive clonotypes was observed.

In germline, CDR1 is SEHNR, CDR2 FQNEAQ (reference sequence). The junction had 3 bases not matched to a gene; V was cut back by 5 bases and J by 6 bases. The CDR3 covers 13 residues. The treatment is: approximately nine-day PBMC culture with coronavirus spike peptide pools or control peptides (ViraFEST assay). Expansion of antigen-specific T cells with peptide pools by ViraFEST preceded sequencing of TCRs. IL-2 (around 10 IU/ml) and peptide pools (roughly 10 ug/ml) were added to cultures of some 2.2 million PBMCs per well. The assay that was used to sequence DNA from cultured CD4+ T cells was the Oncomine TCR Beta short-read assay. TCRdb independently ran MiXCR on the PCR reads; one entry per CDR3 protein. The top ten clones hold roughly 13% of a sample with roughly 12,000 distinct CDR3 sequences, roughly 66% of them seen once.

The sequence was obtained from a human donor who had recovered from COVID-19. The V and J genes are TRBV7-9 and TRBJ2-7, with TRBD2 matching 11 bases. Sequencing was performed on CD4+ T cells from blood, cultured in vitro. In DNA form, the CDR3 reads TGTGCCAGCAGCCTCGGGACTAGCGGCGAGCAGTACTTC. Translated: CASSLGTSGEQYF. The full variable domain, rest sourced from reference TRBV7-9 and TRBJ2-7, is DTGVSQNPRHKITKRGQNVTFRCDPISEHNRLYWYRQTLGQGPEFLTYFQNEAQLEKSRLLSDRFSAERPKGSFSTLEIQRTEQGDSAMYLCASSLGTSGEQYFGPGTRLTVT.